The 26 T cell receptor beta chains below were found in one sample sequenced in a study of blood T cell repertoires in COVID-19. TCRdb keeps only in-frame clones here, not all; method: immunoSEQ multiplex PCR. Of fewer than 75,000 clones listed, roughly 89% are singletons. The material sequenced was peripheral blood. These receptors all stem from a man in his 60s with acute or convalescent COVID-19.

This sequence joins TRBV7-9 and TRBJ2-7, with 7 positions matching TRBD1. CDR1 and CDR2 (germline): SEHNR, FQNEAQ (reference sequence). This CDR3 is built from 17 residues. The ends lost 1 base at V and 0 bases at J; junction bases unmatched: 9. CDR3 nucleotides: TGTGCCAGCAGCTTAGATATAAGGAACAGGGGCTCCTACGAGCAGTACTTC. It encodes CASSLDIRNRGSYEQYF.

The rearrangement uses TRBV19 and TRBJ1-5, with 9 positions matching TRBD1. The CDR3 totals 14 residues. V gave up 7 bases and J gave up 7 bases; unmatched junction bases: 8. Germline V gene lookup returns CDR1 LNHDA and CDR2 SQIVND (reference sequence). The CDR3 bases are TGTGCCAGTATGCAGACAGGGGGTAAACAGCCCCAGCATTTT. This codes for CASMQTGGKQPQHF.

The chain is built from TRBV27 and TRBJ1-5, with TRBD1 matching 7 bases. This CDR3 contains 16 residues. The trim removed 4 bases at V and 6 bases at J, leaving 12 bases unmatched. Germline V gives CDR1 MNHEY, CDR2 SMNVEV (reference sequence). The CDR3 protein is CASSSPSGGGGQPQHF. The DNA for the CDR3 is TGTGCCAGCAGTTCACCATCAGGGGGAGGAGGTCAGCCCCAGCATTTT.

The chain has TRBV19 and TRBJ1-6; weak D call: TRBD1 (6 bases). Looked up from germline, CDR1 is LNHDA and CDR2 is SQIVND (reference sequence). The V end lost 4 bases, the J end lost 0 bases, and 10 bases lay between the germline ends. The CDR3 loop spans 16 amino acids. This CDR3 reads CASSRQASSYNSPLHF. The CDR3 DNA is TGTGCCAGTAGTAGACAGGCCAGCTCCTATAATTCACCCCTCCACTTT.

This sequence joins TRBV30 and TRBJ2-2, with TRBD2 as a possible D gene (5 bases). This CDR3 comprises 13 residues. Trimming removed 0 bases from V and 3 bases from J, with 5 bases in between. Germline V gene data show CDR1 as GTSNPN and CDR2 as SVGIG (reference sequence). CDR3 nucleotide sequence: TGTGCCTGGAGTGTACTAGACACCGGGGAGCTGTTTTTT. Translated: CAWSVLDTGELFF.

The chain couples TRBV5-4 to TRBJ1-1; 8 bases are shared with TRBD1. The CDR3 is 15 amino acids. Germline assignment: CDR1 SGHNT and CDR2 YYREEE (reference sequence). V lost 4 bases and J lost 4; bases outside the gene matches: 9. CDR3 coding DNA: TGTGCCAGCAGCCCCGGACAGGGTGGAATCACTGAAGCTTTCTTT. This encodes CASSPGQGGITEAFF.

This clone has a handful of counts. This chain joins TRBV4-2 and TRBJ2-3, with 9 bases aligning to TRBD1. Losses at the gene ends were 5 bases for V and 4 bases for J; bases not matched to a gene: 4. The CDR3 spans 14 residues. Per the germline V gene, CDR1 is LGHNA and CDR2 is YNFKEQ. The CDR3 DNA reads TGTGCCAGCAGCACTCGACAGGGGGCAGATACGCAGTATTTT. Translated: CASSTRQGADTQYF.

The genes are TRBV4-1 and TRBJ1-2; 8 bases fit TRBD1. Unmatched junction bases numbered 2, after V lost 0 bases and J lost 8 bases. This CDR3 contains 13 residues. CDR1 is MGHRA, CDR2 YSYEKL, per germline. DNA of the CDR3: TGCGCCAGCAGCCAAGAAGGGACAGGCGGCTACACCTTC. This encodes CASSQEGTGGYTF.

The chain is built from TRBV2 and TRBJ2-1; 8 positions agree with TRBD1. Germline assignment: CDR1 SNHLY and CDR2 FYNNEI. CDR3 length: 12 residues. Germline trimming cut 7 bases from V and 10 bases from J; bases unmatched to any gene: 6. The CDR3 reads CASTSGGWEQFF. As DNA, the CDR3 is TGTGCCAGCACCTCAGGGGGCTGGGAGCAGTTCTTC.

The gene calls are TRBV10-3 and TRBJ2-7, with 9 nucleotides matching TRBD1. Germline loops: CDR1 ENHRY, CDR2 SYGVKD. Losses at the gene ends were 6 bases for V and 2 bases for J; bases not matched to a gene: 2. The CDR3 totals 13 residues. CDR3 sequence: CAISRQGAYEQYF. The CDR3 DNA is TGTGCCATCAGCCGACAGGGGGCCTACGAGCAGTACTTC.

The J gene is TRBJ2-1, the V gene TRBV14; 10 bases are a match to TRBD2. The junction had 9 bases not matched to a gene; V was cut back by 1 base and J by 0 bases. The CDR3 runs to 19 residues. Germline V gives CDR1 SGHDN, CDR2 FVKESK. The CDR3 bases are TGTGCCAGCAGCCAAGGGAGACTAGCGGGTTCGAGCTCCTACAATGAGCAGTTCTTC. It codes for CASSQGRLAGSSSYNEQFF.

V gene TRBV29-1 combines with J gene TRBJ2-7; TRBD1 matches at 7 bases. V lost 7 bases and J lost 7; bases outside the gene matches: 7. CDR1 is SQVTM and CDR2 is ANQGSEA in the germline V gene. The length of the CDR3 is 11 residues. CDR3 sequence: CSGQGVREQYF. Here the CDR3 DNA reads TGCAGCGGTCAGGGGGTGCGGGAGCAGTACTTC.

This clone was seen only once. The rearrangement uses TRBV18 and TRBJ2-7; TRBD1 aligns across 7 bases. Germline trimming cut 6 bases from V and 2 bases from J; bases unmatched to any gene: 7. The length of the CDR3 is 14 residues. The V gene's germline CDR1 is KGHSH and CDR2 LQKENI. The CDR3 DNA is TGTGCCAGCTCCGTTCGACAGGGCACCTACGAGCAGTACTTC. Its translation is CASSVRQGTYEQYF.

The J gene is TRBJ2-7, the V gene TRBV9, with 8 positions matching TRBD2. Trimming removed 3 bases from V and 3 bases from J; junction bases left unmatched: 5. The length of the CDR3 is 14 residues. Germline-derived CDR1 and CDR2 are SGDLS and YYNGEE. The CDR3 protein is CASSGGLVSYEQYF. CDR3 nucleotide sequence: TGTGCCAGCAGCGGGGGACTAGTAAGCTACGAGCAGTACTTC.

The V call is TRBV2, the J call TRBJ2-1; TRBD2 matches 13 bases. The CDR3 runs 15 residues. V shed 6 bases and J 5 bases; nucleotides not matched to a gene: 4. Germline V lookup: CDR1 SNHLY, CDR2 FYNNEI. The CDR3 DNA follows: TGTGCCAGCAGGGAGGGACTAGCGGGGAACAATGAGCAGTTCTTC. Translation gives CASREGLAGNNEQFF.

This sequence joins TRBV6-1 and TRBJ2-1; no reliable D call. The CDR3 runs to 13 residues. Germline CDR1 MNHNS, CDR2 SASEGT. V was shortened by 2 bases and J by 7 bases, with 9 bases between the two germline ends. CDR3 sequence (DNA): TGTGCCAGCAGTGAAACCCAGAGGAATGAGCAGTTCTTC. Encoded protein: CASSETQRNEQFF.

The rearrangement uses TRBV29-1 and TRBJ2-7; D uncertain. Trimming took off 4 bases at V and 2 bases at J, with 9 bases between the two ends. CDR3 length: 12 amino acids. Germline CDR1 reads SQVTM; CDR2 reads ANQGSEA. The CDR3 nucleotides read TGCAGCGTTGCACTCGGAGCCTACGAGCAGTACTTC. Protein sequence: CSVALGAYEQYF.

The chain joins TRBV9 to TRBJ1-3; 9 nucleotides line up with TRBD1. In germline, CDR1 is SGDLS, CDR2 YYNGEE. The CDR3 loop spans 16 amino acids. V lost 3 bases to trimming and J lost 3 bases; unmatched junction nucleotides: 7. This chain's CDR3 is CASSERTGAGGNTIYF. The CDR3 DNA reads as TGTGCCAGCAGCGAGAGGACAGGGGCGGGTGGAAACACCATATATTTT.

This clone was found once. The CDR3: CASSLAGTDGYTF. CDR3 sequence (DNA): TGTGCCAGCAGCTTGGCGGGGACAGATGGCTACACCTTC. The rearrangement joins TRBV5-6 to TRBJ1-2; 7 bases are a match to TRBD1. Losses at the gene ends were 0 bases for V and 6 bases for J; bases not matched to a gene: 2. In germline, CDR1 is SGHDT, CDR2 YYEEEE. CDR3 size: 13 residues.

Here the CDR3 reads CATSASWSTDTQYF. The CDR3 bases are TGTGCCACCAGTGCTAGCTGGAGCACAGATACGCAGTATTTT. The J gene is TRBJ2-3, the V gene TRBV24-1; a weak D match, TRBD2 (5 bases). In germline, CDR1 is KGHDR, CDR2 SFDVKD. This CDR3 spans 14 amino acids. V lost 5 bases and J 0 bases, leaving 8 bases between the germline ends.

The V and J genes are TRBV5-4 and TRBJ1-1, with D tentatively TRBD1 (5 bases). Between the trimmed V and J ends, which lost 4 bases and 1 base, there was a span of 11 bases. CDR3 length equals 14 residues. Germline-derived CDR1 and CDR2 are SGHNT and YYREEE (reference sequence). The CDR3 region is CASSPGQSNTEAFF. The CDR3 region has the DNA TGTGCCAGCAGCCCAGGACAATCGAACACTGAAGCTTTCTTT.

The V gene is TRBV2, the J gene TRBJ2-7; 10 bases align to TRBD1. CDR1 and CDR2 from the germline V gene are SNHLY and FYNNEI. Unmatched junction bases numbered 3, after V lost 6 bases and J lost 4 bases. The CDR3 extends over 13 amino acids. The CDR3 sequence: CASSRTGGYEQYF. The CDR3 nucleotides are TGTGCCAGCAGCAGGACAGGGGGATACGAGCAGTACTTC.

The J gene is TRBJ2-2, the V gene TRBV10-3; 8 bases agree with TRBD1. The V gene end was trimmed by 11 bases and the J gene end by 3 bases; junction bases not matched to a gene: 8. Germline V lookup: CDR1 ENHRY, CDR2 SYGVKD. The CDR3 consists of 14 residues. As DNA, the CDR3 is TGTGCCTCAGCAGGGGGCAGCGACACCGGGGAGCTGTTTTTT. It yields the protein CASAGGSDTGELFF.

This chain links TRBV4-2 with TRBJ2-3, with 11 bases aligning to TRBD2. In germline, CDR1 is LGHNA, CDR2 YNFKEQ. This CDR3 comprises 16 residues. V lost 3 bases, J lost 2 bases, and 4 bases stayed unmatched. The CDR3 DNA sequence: TGTGCCAGCAGCCAGACTAGCGGGATCCTCACAGATACGCAGTATTTT. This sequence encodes CASSQTSGILTDTQYF.

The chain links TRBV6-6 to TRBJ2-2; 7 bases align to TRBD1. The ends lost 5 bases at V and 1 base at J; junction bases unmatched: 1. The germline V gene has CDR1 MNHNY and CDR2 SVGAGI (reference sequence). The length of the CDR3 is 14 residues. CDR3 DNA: TGTGCCAGCAGTGGGACAGAGAACACCGGGGAGCTGTTTTTT. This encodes CASSGTENTGELFF.

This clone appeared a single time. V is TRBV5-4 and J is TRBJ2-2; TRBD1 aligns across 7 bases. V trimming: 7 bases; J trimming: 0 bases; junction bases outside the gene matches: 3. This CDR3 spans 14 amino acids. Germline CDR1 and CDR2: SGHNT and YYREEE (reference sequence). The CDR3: CASGTDANTGELFF. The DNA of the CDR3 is TGTGCCAGCGGGACAGATGCGAACACCGGGGAGCTGTTTTTT.